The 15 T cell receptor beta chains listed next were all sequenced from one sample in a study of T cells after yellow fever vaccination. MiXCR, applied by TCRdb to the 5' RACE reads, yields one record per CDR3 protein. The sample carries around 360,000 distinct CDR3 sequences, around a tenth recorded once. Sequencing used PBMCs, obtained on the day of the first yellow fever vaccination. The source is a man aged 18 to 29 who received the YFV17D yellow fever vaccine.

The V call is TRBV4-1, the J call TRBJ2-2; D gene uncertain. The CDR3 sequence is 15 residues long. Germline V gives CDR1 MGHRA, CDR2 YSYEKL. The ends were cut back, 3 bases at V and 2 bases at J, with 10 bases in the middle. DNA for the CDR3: TGCGCCAGCAGCCAGAAAAGAGTAAACACCGGGGAGCTGTTTTTT. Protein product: CASSQKRVNTGELFF.

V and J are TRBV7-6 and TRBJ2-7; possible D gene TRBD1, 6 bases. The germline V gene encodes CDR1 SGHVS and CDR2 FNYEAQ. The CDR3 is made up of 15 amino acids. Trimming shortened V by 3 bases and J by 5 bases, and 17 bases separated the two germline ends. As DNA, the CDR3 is TGTGCCAGCAGCTTCGGGACACGGCCTACCAACGAGCAGTACTTC. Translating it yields CASSFGTRPTNEQYF.

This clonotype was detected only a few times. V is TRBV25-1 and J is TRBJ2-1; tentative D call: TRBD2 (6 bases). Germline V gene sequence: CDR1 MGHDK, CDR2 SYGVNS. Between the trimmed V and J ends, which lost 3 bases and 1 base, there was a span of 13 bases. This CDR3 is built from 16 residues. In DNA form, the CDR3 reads TGTGCCAGCAGTGAGTGGAGGGCGGCGTCCTACAATGAGCAGTTCTTC. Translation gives CASSEWRAASYNEQFF. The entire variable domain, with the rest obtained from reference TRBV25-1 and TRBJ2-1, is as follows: EADIYQTPRYLVIGTGKKITLECSQTMGHDKMYWYQQDPGMELHLIHYSYGVNSTEKGDLSSESTVSRIRTEHFPLTLESARPSHTSQYLCASSEWRAASYNEQFFGPGTRLTVL.

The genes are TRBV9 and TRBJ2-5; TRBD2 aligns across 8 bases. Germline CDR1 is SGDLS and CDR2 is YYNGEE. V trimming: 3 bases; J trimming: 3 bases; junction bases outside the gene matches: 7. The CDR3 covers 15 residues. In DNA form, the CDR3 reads TGTGCCAGCAGCGCGGGCGGGGGGCGCGAAGAGACCCAGTACTTC. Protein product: CASSAGGGREETQYF.

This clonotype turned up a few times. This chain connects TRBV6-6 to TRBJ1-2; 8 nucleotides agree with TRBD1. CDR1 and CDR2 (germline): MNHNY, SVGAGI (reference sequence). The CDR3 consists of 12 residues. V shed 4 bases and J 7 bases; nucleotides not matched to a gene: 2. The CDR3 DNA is TGTGCCAGCAGTTGGGGGACAGGTGGCTACACCTTC. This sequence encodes CASSWGTGGYTF.

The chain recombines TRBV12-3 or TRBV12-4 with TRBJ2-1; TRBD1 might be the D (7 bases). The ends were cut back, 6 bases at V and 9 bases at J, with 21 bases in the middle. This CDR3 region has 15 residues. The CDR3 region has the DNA TGTGCCAGCAGAAACAGTCAACAGGGGACTGGTGAGCAGTTCTTC. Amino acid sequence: CASRNSQQGTGEQFF.

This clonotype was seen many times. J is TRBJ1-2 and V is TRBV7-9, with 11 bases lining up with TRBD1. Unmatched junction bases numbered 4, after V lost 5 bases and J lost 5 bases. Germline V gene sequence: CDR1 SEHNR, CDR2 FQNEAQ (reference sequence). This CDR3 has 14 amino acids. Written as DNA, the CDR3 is TGTGCCAGCAGCCCGGACAGGGGGCTATATGGCTACACCTTC. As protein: CASSPDRGLYGYTF.

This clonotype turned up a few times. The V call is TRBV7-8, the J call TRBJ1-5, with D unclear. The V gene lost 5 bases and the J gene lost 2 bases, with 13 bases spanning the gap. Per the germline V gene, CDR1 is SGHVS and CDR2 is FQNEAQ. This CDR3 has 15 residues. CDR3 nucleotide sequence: TGTGCCAGCAGCAACAAGGAGCGGGGCAATCAGCCCCAGCATTTT. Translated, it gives CASSNKERGNQPQHF.

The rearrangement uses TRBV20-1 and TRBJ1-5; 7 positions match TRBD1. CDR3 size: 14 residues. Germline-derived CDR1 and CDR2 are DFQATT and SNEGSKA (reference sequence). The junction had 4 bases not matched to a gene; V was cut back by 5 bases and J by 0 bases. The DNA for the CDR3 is TGCAGTGCTGGGACAGAAAATAGCAATCAGCCCCAGCATTTT. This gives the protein CSAGTENSNQPQHF.

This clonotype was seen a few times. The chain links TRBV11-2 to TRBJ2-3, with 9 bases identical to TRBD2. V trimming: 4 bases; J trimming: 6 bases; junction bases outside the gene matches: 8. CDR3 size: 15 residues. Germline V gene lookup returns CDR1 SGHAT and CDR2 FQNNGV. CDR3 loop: CASSSLAGAGDTQYF. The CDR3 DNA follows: TGTGCCAGCAGCTCCTTAGCGGGGGCCGGGGATACGCAGTATTTT.

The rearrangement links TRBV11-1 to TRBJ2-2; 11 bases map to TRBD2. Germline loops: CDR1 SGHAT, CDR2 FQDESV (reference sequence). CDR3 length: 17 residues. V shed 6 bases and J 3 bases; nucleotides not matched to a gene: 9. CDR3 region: CASRLLTSGADTGELFF. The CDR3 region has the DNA TGTGCCAGCAGACTACTGACTAGCGGGGCCGACACCGGGGAGCTGTTTTTT.

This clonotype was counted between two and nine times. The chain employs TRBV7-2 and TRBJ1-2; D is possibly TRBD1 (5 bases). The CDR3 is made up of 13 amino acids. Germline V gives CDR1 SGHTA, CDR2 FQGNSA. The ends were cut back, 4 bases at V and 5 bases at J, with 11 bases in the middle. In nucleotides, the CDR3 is TGTGCCAGCAGCTCGGGCAGGGTATATGGCTACACCTTC. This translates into CASSSGRVYGYTF.

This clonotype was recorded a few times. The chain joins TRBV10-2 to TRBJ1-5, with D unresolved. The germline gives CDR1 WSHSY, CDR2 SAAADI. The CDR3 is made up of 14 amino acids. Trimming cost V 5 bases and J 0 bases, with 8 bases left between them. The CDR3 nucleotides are TGCGCCAGCAGTTACGGGGTTAGCAATCAGCCCCAGCATTTT. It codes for CASSYGVSNQPQHF.

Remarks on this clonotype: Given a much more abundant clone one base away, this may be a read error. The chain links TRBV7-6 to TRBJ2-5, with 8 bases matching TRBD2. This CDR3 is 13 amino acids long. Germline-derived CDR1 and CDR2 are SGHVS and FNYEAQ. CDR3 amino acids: CASSPGLGEIQYF. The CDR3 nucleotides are TGTGCCAGCAGCCCGGGACTAGGGGAGATCCAGTACTTC.

As DNA, the CDR3 is TGTGCCAGCAGCTTATCTCCAGGGGAGAGGGGGCCCGGCACCGGGGAGCTGTTTTTT. Amino acid sequence: CASSLSPGERGPGTGELFF. The chain carries TRBV7-3 and TRBJ2-2, with 7 bases matching TRBD1. This CDR3 is built from 19 residues. The germline CDR1 and CDR2 sequences are SGHTA and FQGTGA. V lost 2 bases and J lost 4; bases outside the gene matches: 16.